This T cell receptor (beta chain) was identified during a study of beta chain features in type 1 diabetes. Regarding the study as a whole: PCR might preferentially amplify shorter templates, equally in patients and controls.

Trimming stripped 3 bases from V and 1 base from J, with 3 bases between. CDR1 is SNHLY and CDR2 is FYNNEI in the germline V gene. There are 13 residues in the CDR3. Remarks on this clone: Antigen specificity is unknown.

Expressed TCRB transcripts were sequenced because the isolated RNA had all been reverse transcribed beforehand. Profiling relied on immunoSEQ multiplex PCR, and the TCRdb table lists in-frame clones only, not all of them. The repertoire holds fewer than 650,000 clones, roughly a sixth seen once, with roughly 0.098% in the top ten. CD4+ cells of the naive, central memory, regulatory and stem cell-like memory types were sorted via CD45RO/CCR7/CD25/CD127/CD95/CD27. The sample was naive CD4+ T cells from blood. This chain links TRBV2 with TRBJ2-2, with D unresolved. This sequence was found in a man between 18 and 29 years old in good health. The CDR3 is CASSERNTGELFF. CDR3 DNA sequence: TGTGCCAGCAGTGAGAGGAACACCGGGGAGCTGTTTTTT.